The 21 T cell receptor beta chains below were found in one sample sequenced in a study of blood T cell repertoires in COVID-19. Sequenced by immunoSEQ multiplex PCR; TCRdb stores in-frame clones only, minus some. The sample holds 300,000 to 350,000 clones, more than 70% seen once. Sequenced sample: peripheral blood. The receptors were gathered from a woman in her thirties with COVID-19, enrolled during active disease.

The V call is TRBV7-9, the J call TRBJ2-7; 10 bases align to TRBD1. With 5 bases clipped from V and 4 bases from J, the junction kept 11 bases outside the gene matches. The length of the CDR3 is 16 residues. Per the germline V gene, CDR1 is SEHNR and CDR2 is FQNEAQ (reference sequence). The CDR3 bases are TGTGCCAGCAGCGCACTCCCGGGACAGGGGTCTTACGAGCAGTACTTC. Translating gives CASSALPGQGSYEQYF.

The chain recombines TRBV5-1 with TRBJ2-3; 14 positions agree with TRBD2. The CDR3 has 19 residues. The J segment lost 2 bases and the V segment lost 4 bases, leaving 12 bases of the junction unmatched. CDR1 SGHRS and CDR2 YFSETQ come from the germline V gene. The CDR3 DNA reads as TGCGCCAGCAGCCCGCAAGGACTAGCGGGGGGCTCCCTCACAGATACGCAGTATTTT. This translates into CASSPQGLAGGSLTDTQYF.

V usage is TRBV7-9 and J usage is TRBJ1-1; no clear D. The germline V gene encodes CDR1 SEHNR and CDR2 FQNEAQ (reference sequence). The CDR3 covers 13 residues. V lost 5 bases and J 4 bases, leaving 11 bases between the germline ends. CDR3 residues: CASSAESLTEAFF. Written as DNA, the CDR3 is TGTGCCAGCAGCGCCGAGTCCCTCACTGAAGCTTTCTTT.

This chain connects TRBV24-1 to TRBJ1-5; weak D call: TRBD1 (5 bases). The CDR3 spans 15 residues. Trimming took off 4 bases at V and 6 bases at J, with 15 bases between the two ends. Germline V gene lookup returns CDR1 KGHDR and CDR2 SFDVKD. The CDR3 protein is CATSETNIGGQPQHF. In DNA, the CDR3 is TGTGCCACCAGTGAAACTAACATCGGGGGTCAGCCCCAGCATTTT.

The chain employs TRBV9 and TRBJ2-7, with TRBD1 matching over 10 bases. The V and J ends lost 5 bases and 3 bases, in that order; junction bases with no gene match: 8. Germline V gene data show CDR1 as SGDLS and CDR2 as YYNGEE. The CDR3 has 15 residues. CDR3 DNA sequence: TGTGCCAGCAGTGAGGGACAGGGGATAAGCTACGAGCAGTACTTC. Translation: CASSEGQGISYEQYF.

V usage is TRBV7-9 and J usage is TRBJ2-7, with 8 bases that match TRBD1. Per germline, CDR1 SEHNR and CDR2 FQNEAQ (reference sequence). This CDR3 is 15 amino acids long. V lost 7 bases and J lost 2; bases outside the gene matches: 10. The CDR3 loop reads CASNTGDRFPYEQYF. The CDR3 coding sequence is TGTGCCAGCAACACCGGGGACAGGTTCCCCTACGAGCAGTACTTC.

The chain has TRBV12-3 or TRBV12-4 and TRBJ1-2, with 9 bases aligning to TRBD1. The CDR3 runs 13 residues. The J segment lost 8 bases and the V segment lost 5 bases, leaving 6 bases of the junction unmatched. The DNA of the CDR3 is TGTGCCAGCAGTCGCTCGGACAGGGGCGGCTACACCTTC. This encodes CASSRSDRGGYTF.

The J gene is TRBJ1-2, the V gene TRBV9; D uncertain. This CDR3 has 13 residues. CDR1 and CDR2 (germline): SGDLS, YYNGEE. V was shortened by 2 bases and J by 2 bases, with 7 bases between the two germline ends. This chain's CDR3 is CASSVARNYGYTF. CDR3 sequence (DNA): TGTGCCAGCAGCGTGGCCAGAAACTATGGCTACACCTTC.

The CDR3 sequence: CASSSADRGGYGYTF. CDR3 in DNA: TGTGCCAGCAGTTCCGCAGACAGGGGCGGCTATGGCTACACCTTC. The V call is TRBV6-5, the J call TRBJ1-2, with 8 bases aligning to TRBD1. Germline loops: CDR1 MNHEY, CDR2 SVGAGI. V shed 4 bases and J 4 bases; nucleotides not matched to a gene: 8. The CDR3 sequence is 15 residues long.

V gene TRBV13 combines with J gene TRBJ2-7; 8 nucleotides align to TRBD2. Looked up from germline, CDR1 is PRHDT and CDR2 is FYEKMQ (reference sequence). V lost 4 bases and J lost 0; bases outside the gene matches: 2. This CDR3 region has 14 residues. As DNA, the CDR3 is TGTGCCAGCAGCTCGAGCGGGAGCTCCTACGAGCAGTACGTC. Translation: CASSSSGSSYEQYV.

The chain has TRBV6-2 or TRBV6-3 and TRBJ1-1; TRBD1 agrees at 8 bases. V lost 5 bases to trimming and J lost 5 bases; unmatched junction nucleotides: 7. Germline V CDR1 and CDR2: MNHEY, SVGEGT. The CDR3 extends over 14 amino acids. This CDR3 reads CASSPTGGRTEAFF. The CDR3 bases are TGTGCCAGCAGTCCCACAGGGGGTCGGACTGAAGCTTTCTTT.

CDR3 nucleotide sequence: TGCGCCAGCAGCTTGACTCCGGGACAGGGGGCCACTGAAGCTTTCTTT. Residues: CASSLTPGQGATEAFF. The genes are TRBV5-1 and TRBJ1-1; 12 nucleotides line up with TRBD1. There are 16 residues in the CDR3. Germline V CDR1 and CDR2: SGHRS, YFSETQ. J lost 4 bases, V lost 1 base, and 5 bases had no gene match.

This chain connects TRBV28 to TRBJ2-2; D unclear. Germline values: CDR1 MDHEN, CDR2 SYDVKM. CDR3 length equals 14 residues. Trimming left V 5 bases short and J 5 bases short, with 12 bases between. The DNA of the CDR3 is TGTGCCAGCAGTCTCAACCCCGGGACCGGGGAGCTGTTTTTT. The encoded protein is CASSLNPGTGELFF. Full variable domain (remainder filled in from reference TRBV28 and TRBJ2-2): DVKVTQSSRYLVKRTGEKVFLECVQDMDHENMFWYRQDPGLGLRLIYFSYDVKMKEKGDIPEGYSVSREKKERFSLILESASTNQTSMYLCASSLNPGTGELFFGEGSRLTVL.

This sequence joins TRBV6-2 or TRBV6-3 and TRBJ2-7; D ambiguous. The CDR3 has 14 amino acids. Germline V gene sequence: CDR1 MNHEY, CDR2 SVGEGT. V lost 5 bases to trimming and J lost 3 bases, with 14 bases between them. CDR3 DNA: TGTGCCAGCAGTCCGTCGCGCCCCTACTACGAGCAGTACTTC. Translating it yields CASSPSRPYYEQYF.

This clone was detected only once. The CDR3 loop is CASGPSGTGGDGYTF. The CDR3 DNA sequence: TGTGCTAGTGGTCCCTCTGGGACAGGGGGTGACGGCTACACCTTC. The chain combines TRBV12-5 with TRBJ1-2; 11 nucleotides align to TRBD1. With V trimmed by 5 bases and J by 8 bases, 10 bases remained unmatched. Germline V gene sequence: CDR1 LGHNT, CDR2 FRNRAP. The CDR3 has 15 amino acids.

The V gene is TRBV29-1, the J gene TRBJ1-5, with 9 bases lining up with TRBD1. Losses at the gene ends were 7 bases for V and 2 bases for J; bases not matched to a gene: 3. This CDR3 region has 13 residues. From germline, CDR1 is SQVTM and CDR2 ANQGSEA. The CDR3 DNA reads TGCAGCGCCCGGACAGGGGGCAATCAGCCCCAGCATTTT. It yields the protein CSARTGGNQPQHF. Looking up the rest from reference TRBV29-1 and TRBJ1-5 gives the full variable domain: SAVISQKPSRDICQRGTSLTIQCQVDSQVTMMFWYRQQPGQSLTLIATANQGSEATYESGFVIDKFPISRPNLTFSTLTVSNMSPEDSSIYLCSARTGGNQPQHFGDGTRLSIL.

The V and J genes are TRBV18 and TRBJ2-1, with D possibly being TRBD2 (5 bases). The CDR3 length is 13 residues. Per the germline V gene, CDR1 is KGHSH and CDR2 is LQKENI. Trimming took 1 base from V and 9 from J, leaving 10 bases between them. Written as DNA, the CDR3 is TGTGCCAGCTCACCACAGGCGGGTTTTGAGCAGTTCTTC. It is translated as CASSPQAGFEQFF.

This chain connects TRBV29-1 to TRBJ1-4; 7 bases are a match to TRBD1. Germline V gives CDR1 SQVTM, CDR2 ANQGSEA. The CDR3 contains 15 residues. The DNA of the CDR3 is TGCAGGGAAGTTGGTAGGACAGGAGATAATGAAAAACTGTTTTTT. Translating gives CREVGRTGDNEKLFF. The variable domain in full, completed from reference TRBV29-1 and TRBJ1-4, reads SAVISQKPSRDICQRGTSLTIQCQVDSQVTMMFWYRQQPGQSLTLIATANQGSEATYESGFVIDKFPISRPNLTFSTLTVSNMSPEDSSIYLCREVGRTGDNEKLFFGSGTQLSVL.

The chain couples TRBV6-5 to TRBJ1-4, with a weak D call TRBD1 (6 bases). Germline V gene lookup returns CDR1 MNHEY and CDR2 SVGAGI. The CDR3 length is 14 residues. V was shortened by 5 bases and J by 5 bases, with 12 bases between the two germline ends. CDR3 bases: TGTGCCAGCAGTCCCCGGACAGTAAATGAAAAACTGTTTTTT. It is translated as CASSPRTVNEKLFF.

CDR3 in amino acids: CSVEIGVHTF. The CDR3, as DNA: TGCAGCGTTGAAATCGGGGTTCACACCTTC. The chain combines TRBV29-1 with TRBJ1-2; the D is unclear. With 2 bases removed from V and 12 bases from J, the gap between germline ends came to 10 bases. Germline CDR1 SQVTM, CDR2 ANQGSEA. The CDR3 consists of 10 residues.

This clone has only a few counts. This chain links TRBV6-2 or TRBV6-3 with TRBJ1-1, with 12 bases matching TRBD1. The CDR3 spans 17 residues. In germline, CDR1 is MNHEY, CDR2 SVGEGT. Trimming removed 5 bases from V and 4 bases from J; junction bases left unmatched: 11. The CDR3 is CASSTRSGTGGRTEAFF. The DNA of the CDR3 is TGTGCCAGCAGTACTCGCTCCGGGACAGGGGGCCGCACTGAAGCTTTCTTT.